This paragraph reports one T cell receptor (beta chain). The target antigen is unknown. The CDR3 is 14 residues long. Germline V gives CDR1 SGHDT, CDR2 YYEEEE. Trimming cost V 3 bases and J 3 bases; bases outside gene matches: 5. Naivety among CD8 cells was defined by CD45RO negativity and positive CCR7 selection, thereby excluding terminally differentiated effector memory CD45RA+ cells. The entry originates in a study of shared clonotypes between healthy human individuals. Study observations and caveats: The authors sampled blood alone, and tissue repertoires likely differ. A small donor pool kept down the genetic and exposure-history diversity that was represented. Naive subsets, compared against memory subsets, generally had larger estimated richness values.

A 200 ng quantity of DNA, 30,000 to 35,000 T cell genomes, went into the sorted-subset replicate PCRs. Method: immunoSEQ multiplex PCR; TCRdb's copy keeps in-frame clones and lacks some. The sample includes hundreds of thousands of clones, 96% of them seen just once. This clonotype was sampled from a woman aged 25 to 45 in good health. The sequencing input was naive CD8+ T cells sorted from blood. The chain uses TRBV5-6 and TRBJ2-7; 8 nucleotides align to TRBD1. This chain's CDR3 is CASSSGTGVYEQYF. In nucleotides, the CDR3 is TGTGCCAGCAGCTCCGGGACAGGTGTCTACGAGCAGTACTTC.